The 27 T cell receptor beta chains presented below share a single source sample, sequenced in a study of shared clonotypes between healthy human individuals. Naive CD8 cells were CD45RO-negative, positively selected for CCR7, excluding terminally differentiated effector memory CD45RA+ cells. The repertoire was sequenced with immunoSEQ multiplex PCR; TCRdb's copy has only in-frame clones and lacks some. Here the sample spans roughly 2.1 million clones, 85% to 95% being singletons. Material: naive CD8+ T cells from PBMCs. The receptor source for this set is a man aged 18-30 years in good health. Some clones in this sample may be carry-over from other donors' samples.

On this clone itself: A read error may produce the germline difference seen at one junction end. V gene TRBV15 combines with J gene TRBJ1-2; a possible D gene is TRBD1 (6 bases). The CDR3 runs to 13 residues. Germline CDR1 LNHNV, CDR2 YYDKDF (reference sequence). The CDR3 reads CATSRVGAGLEAF. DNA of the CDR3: TGTGCCACCAGCAGAGTGGGGGCAGGGCTGGAAGCCTTC.

CDR3 DNA: TGTGCCAGCAGCCCCCGGACTAGCGGGATGTCCTACAATGAGCAGTTCTTC. Protein: CASSPRTSGMSYNEQFF. The chain is built from TRBV7-9 and TRBJ2-1; 12 bases are a match to TRBD2. Germline V gene lookup returns CDR1 SEHNR and CDR2 FQNEAQ (reference sequence). The ends lost 5 bases at V and 1 base at J; junction bases unmatched: 6. The CDR3 is 17 amino acids. Using reference TRBV7-9 and TRBJ2-1 for the parts outside the CDR3, the full variable domain is DTGVSQNPRHKITKRGQNVTFRCDPISEHNRLYWYRQTLGQGPEFLTYFQNEAQLEKSRLLSDRFSAERPKGSFSTLEIQRTEQGDSAMYLCASSPRTSGMSYNEQFFGPGTRLTVL.

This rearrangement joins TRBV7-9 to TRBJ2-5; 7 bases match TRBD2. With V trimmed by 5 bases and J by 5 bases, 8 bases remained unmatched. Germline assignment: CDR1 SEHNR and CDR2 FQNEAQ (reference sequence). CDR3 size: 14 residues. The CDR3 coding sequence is TGTGCCAGCAGCCCCGGGACTACACTGGAGACCCAGTACTTC. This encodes CASSPGTTLETQYF.

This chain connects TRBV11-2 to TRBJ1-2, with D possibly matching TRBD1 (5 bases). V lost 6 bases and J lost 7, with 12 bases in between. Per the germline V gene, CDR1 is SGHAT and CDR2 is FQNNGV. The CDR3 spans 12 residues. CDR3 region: CASSPGARGYTF. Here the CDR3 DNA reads TGTGCCAGCAGTCCCGGGGCGCGTGGCTACACCTTC.

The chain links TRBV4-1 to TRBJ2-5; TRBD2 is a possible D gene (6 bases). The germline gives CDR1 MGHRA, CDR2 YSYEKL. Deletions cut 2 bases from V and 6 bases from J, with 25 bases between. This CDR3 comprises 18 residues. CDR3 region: CASSQLHNRDSKGKTQYF. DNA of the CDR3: TGCGCCAGCAGCCAACTTCATAACCGGGACTCCAAAGGAAAGACCCAGTACTTC.

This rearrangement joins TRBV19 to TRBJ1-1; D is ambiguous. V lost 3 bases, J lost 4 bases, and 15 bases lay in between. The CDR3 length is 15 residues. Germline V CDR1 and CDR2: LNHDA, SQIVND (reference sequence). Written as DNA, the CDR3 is TGTGCCAGTAGTATCCAAGGATACCTGGGCACTGAAGCTTTCTTT. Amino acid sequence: CASSIQGYLGTEAFF.

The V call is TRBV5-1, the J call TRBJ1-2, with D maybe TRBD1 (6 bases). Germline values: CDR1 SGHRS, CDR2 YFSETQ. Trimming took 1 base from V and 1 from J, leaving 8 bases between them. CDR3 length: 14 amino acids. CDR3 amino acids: CASSLTGFNYGYTF. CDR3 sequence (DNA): TGCGCCAGCAGCTTGACAGGGTTTAACTATGGCTACACCTTC. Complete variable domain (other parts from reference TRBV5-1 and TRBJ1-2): KAGVTQTPRYLIKTRGQQVTLSCSPISGHRSVSWYQQTPGQGLQFLFEYFSETQRNKGNFPGRFSGRQFSNSRSEMNVSTLELGDSALYLCASSLTGFNYGYTFGSGTRLTVV.

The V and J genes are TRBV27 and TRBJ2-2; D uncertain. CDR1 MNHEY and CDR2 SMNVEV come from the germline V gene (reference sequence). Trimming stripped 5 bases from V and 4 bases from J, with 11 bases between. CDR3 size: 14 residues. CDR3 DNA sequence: TGTGCCAGCAGTCCCCGGTTGCGCACCGGGGAGCTGTTTTTT. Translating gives CASSPRLRTGELFF.

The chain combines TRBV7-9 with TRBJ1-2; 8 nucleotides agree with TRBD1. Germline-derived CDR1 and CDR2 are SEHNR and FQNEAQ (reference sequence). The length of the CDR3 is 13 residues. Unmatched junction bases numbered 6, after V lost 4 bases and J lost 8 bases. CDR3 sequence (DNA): TGTGCCAGCAGCTATGGACAGGGATACGGCTACACCTTC. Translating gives CASSYGQGYGYTF.

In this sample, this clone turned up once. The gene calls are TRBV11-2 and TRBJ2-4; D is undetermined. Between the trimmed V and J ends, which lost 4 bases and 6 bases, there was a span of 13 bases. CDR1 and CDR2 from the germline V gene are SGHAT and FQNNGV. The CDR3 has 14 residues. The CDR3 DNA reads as TGTGCCAGCAGCTACTGGACCGGCCGAAACATTCAGTACTTC. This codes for CASSYWTGRNIQYF.

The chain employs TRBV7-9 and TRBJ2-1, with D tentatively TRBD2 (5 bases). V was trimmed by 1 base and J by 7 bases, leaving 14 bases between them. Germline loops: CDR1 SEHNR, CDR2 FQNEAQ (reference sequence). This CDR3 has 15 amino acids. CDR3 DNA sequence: TGTGCCAGCAGCTTAGTTCCCGCGGGCAGGAATGAGCAGTTCTTC. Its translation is CASSLVPAGRNEQFF.

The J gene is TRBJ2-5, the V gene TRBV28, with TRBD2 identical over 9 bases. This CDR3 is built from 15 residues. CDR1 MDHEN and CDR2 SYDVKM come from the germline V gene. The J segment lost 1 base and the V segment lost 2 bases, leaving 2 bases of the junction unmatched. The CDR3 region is CASSLQREVQETQYF. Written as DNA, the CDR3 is TGTGCCAGCAGTTTACAGCGGGAGGTCCAAGAGACCCAGTACTTC.

CDR3: CASSDFGDEQFF. CDR3 sequence (DNA): TGTGCCAGCAGTGATTTTGGGGATGAGCAGTTCTTC. The V and J genes are TRBV2 and TRBJ2-1; D unclear. V was trimmed by 3 bases and J by 8 bases, leaving 8 bases between them. The CDR3 is 12 amino acids. Germline lookup yields CDR1 SNHLY and CDR2 FYNNEI.

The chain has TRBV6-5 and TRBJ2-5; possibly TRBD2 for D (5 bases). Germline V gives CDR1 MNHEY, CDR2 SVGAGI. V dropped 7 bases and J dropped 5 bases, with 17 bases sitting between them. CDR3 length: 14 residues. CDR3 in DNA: TGTGCCAGCATGGACCCCCCACTAGTCGAGACCCAGTACTTC. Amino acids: CASMDPPLVETQYF.

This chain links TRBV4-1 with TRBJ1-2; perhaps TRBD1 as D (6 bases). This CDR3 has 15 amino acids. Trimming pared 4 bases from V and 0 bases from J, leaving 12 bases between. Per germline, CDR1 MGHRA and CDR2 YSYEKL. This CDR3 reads CASSPRQDPNYGYTF. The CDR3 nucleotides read TGCGCCAGCAGCCCAAGACAGGACCCTAACTATGGCTACACCTTC.

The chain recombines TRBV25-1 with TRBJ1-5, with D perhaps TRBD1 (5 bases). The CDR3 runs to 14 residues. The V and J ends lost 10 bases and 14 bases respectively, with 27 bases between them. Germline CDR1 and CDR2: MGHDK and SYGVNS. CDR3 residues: CATVFLSGGAGEHF. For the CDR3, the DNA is TGTGCCACCGTATTTTTATCGGGCGGGGCCGGGGAGCATTTT. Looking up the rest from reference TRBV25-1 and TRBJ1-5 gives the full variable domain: EADIYQTPRYLVIGTGKKITLECSQTMGHDKMYWYQQDPGMELHLIHYSYGVNSTEKGDLSSESTVSRIRTEHFPLTLESARPSHTSQYLCATVFLSGGAGEHFGDGTRLSIL.

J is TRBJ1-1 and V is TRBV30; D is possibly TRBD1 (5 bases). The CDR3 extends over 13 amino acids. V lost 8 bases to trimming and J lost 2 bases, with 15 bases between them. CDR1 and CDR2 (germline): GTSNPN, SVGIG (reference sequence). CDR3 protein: CAGDWGGNTEAFF. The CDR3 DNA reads TGTGCCGGTGACTGGGGGGGAAACACTGAAGCTTTCTTT.

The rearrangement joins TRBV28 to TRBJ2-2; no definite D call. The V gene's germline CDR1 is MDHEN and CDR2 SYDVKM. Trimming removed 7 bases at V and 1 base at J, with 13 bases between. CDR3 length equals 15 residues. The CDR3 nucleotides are TGTGCCAGCATCGGAGCAACTGAGAACACCGGGGAGCTGTTTTTT. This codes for CASIGATENTGELFF.

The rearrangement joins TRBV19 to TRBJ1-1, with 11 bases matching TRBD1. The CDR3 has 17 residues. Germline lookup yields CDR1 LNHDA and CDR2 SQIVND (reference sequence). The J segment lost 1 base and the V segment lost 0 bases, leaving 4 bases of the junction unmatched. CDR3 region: CASSIDGQGAWNTEAFF. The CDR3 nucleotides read TGTGCCAGTAGTATAGATGGACAGGGGGCGTGGAACACTGAAGCTTTCTTT.

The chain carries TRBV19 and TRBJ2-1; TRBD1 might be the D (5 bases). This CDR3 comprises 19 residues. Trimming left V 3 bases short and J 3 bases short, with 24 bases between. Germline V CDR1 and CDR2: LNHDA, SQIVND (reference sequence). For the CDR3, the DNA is TGTGCCAGTAGTATGGGCGTGGCTGAGGAACAGGTCCACTACAATGAGCAGTTCTTC. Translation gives CASSMGVAEEQVHYNEQFF.

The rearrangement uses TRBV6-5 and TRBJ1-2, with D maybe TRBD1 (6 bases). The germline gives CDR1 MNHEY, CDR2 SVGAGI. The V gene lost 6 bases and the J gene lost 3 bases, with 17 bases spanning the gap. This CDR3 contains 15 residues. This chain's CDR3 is CASSSLGGQHYGYTF. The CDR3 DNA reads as TGTGCCAGCAGCTCCTTAGGGGGGCAGCACTATGGCTACACCTTC.

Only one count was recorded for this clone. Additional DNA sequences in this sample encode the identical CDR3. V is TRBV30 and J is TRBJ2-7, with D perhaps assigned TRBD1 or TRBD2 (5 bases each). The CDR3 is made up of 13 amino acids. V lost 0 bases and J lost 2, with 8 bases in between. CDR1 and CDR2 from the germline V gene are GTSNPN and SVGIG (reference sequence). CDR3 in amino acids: CAWSVGGTYEQYF. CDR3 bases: TGTGCCTGGAGTGTTGGGGGAACCTACGAGCAGTACTTC.

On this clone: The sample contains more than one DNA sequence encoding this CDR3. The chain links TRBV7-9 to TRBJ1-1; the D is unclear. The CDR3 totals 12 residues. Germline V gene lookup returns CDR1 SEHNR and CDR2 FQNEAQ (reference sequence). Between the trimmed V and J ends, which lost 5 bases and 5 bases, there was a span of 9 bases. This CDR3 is CASSRVGTEAFF. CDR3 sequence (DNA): TGTGCCAGCAGCCGTGTGGGAACTGAAGCTTTCTTT.

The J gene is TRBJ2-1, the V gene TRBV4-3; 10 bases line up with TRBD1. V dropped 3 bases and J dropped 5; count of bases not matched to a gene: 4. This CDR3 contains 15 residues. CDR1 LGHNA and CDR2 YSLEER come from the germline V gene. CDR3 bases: TGCGCCAGCAGCCATGGGACAGGGGCCAACAATGAGCAGTTCTTC. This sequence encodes CASSHGTGANNEQFF.

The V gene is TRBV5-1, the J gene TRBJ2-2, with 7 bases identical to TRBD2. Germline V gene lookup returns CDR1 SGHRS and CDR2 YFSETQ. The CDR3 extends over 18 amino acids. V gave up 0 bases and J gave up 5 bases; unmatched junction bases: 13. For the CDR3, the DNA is TGCGCCAGCAGCTTGGGCGTTTGGGCTAGCGGAGAGACCGGGGAGCTGTTTTTT. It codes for CASSLGVWASGETGELFF. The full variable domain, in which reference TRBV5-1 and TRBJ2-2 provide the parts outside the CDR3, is KAGVTQTPRYLIKTRGQQVTLSCSPISGHRSVSWYQQTPGQGLQFLFEYFSETQRNKGNFPGRFSGRQFSNSRSEMNVSTLELGDSALYLCASSLGVWASGETGELFFGEGSRLTVL.

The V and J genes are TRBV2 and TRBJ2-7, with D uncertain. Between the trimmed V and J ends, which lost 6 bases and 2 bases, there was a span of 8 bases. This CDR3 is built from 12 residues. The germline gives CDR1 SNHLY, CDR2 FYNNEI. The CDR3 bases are TGTGCCAGCAGCTTTAGTGCCTACGAGCAGTACTTC. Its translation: CASSFSAYEQYF.

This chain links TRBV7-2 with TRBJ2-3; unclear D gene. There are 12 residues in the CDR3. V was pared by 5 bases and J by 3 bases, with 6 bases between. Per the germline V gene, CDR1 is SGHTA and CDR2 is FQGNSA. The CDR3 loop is CASSRLTDTQYF. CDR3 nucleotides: TGTGCCAGCAGCCGCCTGACAGATACGCAGTATTTT. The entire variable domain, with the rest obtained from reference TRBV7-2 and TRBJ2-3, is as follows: GAGVSQSPSNKVTEKGKDVELRCDPISGHTALYWYRQSLGQGLEFLIYFQGNSAPDKSGLPSDRFSAERTGGSVSTLTIQRTQQEDSAVYLCASSRLTDTQYFGPGTRLTVL.